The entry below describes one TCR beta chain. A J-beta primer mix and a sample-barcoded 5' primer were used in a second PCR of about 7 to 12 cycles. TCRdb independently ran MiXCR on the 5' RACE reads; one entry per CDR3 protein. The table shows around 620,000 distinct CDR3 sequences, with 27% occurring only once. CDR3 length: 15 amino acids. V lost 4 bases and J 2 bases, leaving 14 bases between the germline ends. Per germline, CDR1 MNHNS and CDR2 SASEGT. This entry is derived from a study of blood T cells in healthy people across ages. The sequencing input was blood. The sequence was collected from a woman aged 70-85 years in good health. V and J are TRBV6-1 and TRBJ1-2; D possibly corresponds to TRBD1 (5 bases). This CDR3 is CASSGLGGPNYGYTF. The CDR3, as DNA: TGTGCCAGCAGTGGACTTGGGGGACCCAACTATGGCTACACCTTC.